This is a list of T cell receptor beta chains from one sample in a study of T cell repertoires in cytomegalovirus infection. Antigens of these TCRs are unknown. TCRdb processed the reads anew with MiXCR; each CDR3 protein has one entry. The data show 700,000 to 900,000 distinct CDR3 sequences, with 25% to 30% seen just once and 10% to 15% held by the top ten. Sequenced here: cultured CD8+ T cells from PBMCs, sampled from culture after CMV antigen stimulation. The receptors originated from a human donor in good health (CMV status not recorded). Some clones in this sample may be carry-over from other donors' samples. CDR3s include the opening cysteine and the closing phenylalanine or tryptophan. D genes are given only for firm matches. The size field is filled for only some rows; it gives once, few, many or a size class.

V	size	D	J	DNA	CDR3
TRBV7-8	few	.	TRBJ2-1	TGTGCCAGCAGCTTTAGTTCGTATCGTGAGCAGTTCTTC	CASSFSSYREQFF
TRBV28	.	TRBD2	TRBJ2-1	TGTGCCAGCAGCTCGTGGGGACGGGGGGGATGCAATGAGCAGTTCTTC	CASSSWGRGGCNEQFF
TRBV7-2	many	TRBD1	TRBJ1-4	TGTGCCAGCAGCGGGGACAGGGTTGAAAAACTGTTTTTT	CASSGDRVEKLFF
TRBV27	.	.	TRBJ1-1	TGTGCCAGCAATCCCCAGGGAGCCCCGCTTGTGAACACTGAAGCTTTCTTT	CASNPQGAPLVNTEAFF
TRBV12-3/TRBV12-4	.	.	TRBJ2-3	TGTGCCAGCAGTGTAAACAGGCCAAGCACAGATACGCAGTATTTT	CASSVNRPSTDTQYF
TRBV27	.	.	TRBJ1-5	TGTGCCAGCGGGGGGGCATACCTTCAGCCCCAGCATTTT	CASGGAYLQPQHF
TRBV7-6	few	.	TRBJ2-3	TGTGCCAGCAGCCCAGGCGCGGGATCAGATACGCAGTATTTT	CASSPGAGSDTQYF
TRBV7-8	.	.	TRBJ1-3	TGTGCCAGCAGCTCAACCGGAGAGAATCGAAACACCATATATTTT	CASSSTGENRNTIYF
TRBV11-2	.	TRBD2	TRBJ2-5	TGTGCCAGCAGCTTCAGCCCTAGCGGGGGGGCCTTTGGAGAGACCCAGTACTTC	CASSFSPSGGAFGETQYF
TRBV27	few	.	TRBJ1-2	TGTGCCAGCAGTCCAAGGTTAGGGGACAAGGCGGATGGCTACACCTTC	CASSPRLGDKADGYTF
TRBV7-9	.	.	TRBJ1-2	TGTGCCAGCAGCTTATTTTCCGGACAGAACTATGGCTACACCTTC	CASSLFSGQNYGYTF
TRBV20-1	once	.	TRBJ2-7	TGCAGTGCCACTCAGGGTGCCCCTTACTACGAGCAGTACTTC	CSATQGAPYYEQYF
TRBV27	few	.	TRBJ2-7	TGTGCCAGCAGTCATTTTCAAGAGCAGTACTTC	CASSHFQEQYF
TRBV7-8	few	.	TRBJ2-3	TGTGCCAGCAGCCCCCAATCAGATACGCAGTATTTT	CASSPQSDTQYF
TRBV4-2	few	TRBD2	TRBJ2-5	TGTGCCAGCAGCCAAGATTCCGGGGGGTATACCCAGTACTTC	CASSQDSGGYTQYF
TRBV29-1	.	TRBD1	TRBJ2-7	TGCAGCGCCCGGGACAGGGTCTACGAGCAGTACTTC	CSARDRVYEQYF
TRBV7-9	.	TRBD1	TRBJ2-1	TGTGCCAGCAGCACCACAGGGGATGAGCAGTTCTTC	CASSTTGDEQFF
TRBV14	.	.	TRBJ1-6	TGTGCCAGCAGCCAAGAGCAGGGGAGACATTCACCCCTCCACTTT	CASSQEQGRHSPLHF
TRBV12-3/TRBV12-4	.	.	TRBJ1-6	TGTGCCAGCAGGTCCGGACAGAGGGCGTTAGTTAATTCACCTCTCCACTTT	CASRSGQRALVNSPLHF
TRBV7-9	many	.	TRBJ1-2	TGTGCCAGCAGCTTCCGCAATCTGCCCTCTAACTATGGCTACACCTTC	CASSFRNLPSNYGYTF
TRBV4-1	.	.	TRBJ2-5	TGCGCCAGCACCAATCCGCAGGCTGACGGACAAGAGACCCAGTACTTC	CASTNPQADGQETQYF
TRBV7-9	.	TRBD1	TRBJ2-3	TGTGCCAGCAGCTTAGTCCGGGACAGAGTTAATGATACGCAGTATTTT	CASSLVRDRVNDTQYF
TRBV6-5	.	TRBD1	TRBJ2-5	TGTGCCAGCAGTTACGCTATGGACAGGGTTACGGAGACCCAGTACTTC	CASSYAMDRVTETQYF
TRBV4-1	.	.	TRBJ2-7	TGCGCCAGCAGCCAAGCCCACGACGGACTCTCCTACGAGCAGTACTTC	CASSQAHDGLSYEQYF
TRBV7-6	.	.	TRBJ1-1	TGTGCCAGCAGCTCCCCGTGGACAGTTGATGTCGGCACTGAAGCTTTCTTT	CASSSPWTVDVGTEAFF
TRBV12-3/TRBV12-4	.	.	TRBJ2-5	TGTGCCAGCAGTCCAGTAGGGGTACAAGAGACCCAGTACTTC	CASSPVGVQETQYF
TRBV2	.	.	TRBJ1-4	TGTGCCAGCAAGCTTCCCGGCAACAATGAAAAACTGTTTTTT	CASKLPGNNEKLFF
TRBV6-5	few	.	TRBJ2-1	TGTGCCAGCAGTTACTCGTGGGGCCCCAAAGATGAGCAGTTCTTC	CASSYSWGPKDEQFF
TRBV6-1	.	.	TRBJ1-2	TGTGCCAGCAGTGAGCTACTAACAGCCCGCTATGGCTACACCTTC	CASSELLTARYGYTF
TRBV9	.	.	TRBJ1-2	TGTGCCAGCAGCGAGGACCTTACCCCTAACTATGGCTACACCTTC	CASSEDLTPNYGYTF
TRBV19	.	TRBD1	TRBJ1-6	TGTGCATCCCGGGACAGACGAACGGGTTCACCCCTCCACTTT	CASRDRRTGSPLHF
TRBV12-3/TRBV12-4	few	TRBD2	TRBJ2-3	TGTGCCAGCAGTTTAGTATTAGCGGGGGCAGATACGCAGTATTTT	CASSLVLAGADTQYF
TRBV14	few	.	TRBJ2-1	TGTGCCAGCAGCCCTATGACGGGGGGCACCAACAATGAGCAGTTCTTC	CASSPMTGGTNNEQFF
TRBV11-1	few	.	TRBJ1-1	TGTGCCAGCAGCATAGCACAGGGAGGACACACTGAAGCTTTCTTT	CASSIAQGGHTEAFF
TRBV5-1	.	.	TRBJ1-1	TGCGCCAGCATCTGGGGACACATGAACACTGAAGCTTTCTTT	CASIWGHMNTEAFF
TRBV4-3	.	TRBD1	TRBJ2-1	TGCGCCAGCAGCCAAGATGGCAGGGGGACCAATGAGCAGTTCTTC	CASSQDGRGTNEQFF
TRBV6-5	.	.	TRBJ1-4	TGTGCCAGCAGCTCGACCCCAGGGATAAATGAAAAACTGTTTTTT	CASSSTPGINEKLFF
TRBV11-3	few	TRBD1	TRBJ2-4	TGTGCCAGCGGGACCGGGACAGGTGACATTCAGTACTTC	CASGTGTGDIQYF
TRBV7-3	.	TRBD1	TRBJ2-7	TGTGCCAGCAGCCCCCGACAGGGCCGGGACGAGCAGTACTTC	CASSPRQGRDEQYF
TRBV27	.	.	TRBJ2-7	TGTGCCAGCAGTTCGTCCAGGCACGAGCAGTACTTC	CASSSSRHEQYF
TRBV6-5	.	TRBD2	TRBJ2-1	TGTGCCAGCAGTTACTCGCCTAGCGGCTCCTACAATGAGCAGCTCTTC	CASSYSPSGSYNEQLF
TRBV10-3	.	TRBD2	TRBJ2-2	TGTGCCATCAGTGAGTCAGCGGGGGGGCCGAGCACCGGGGAGCTGTTTTTT	CAISESAGGPSTGELFF